This entry is about one T cell receptor (beta chain). Antigen: not known. This sample is part of a study of cytomegalovirus exposure and HLA in healthy donors. Per germline, CDR1 MGHDK and CDR2 SYGVNS. V lost 1 base, J lost 1 base, and 2 bases stayed unmatched. The CDR3 length is 15 residues. As for the donors, each was a healthy bone marrow donor. 13 Jbeta primers and 60 Vbeta primers were used for the PCR. Measured with immunoSEQ multiplex PCR; TCRdb has only the in-frame clones, and not every one. Counted here are 120,000 or so clones, about 78% occurring once; the ten biggest clones make up 0.95% to 1.5%. Whole-study findings and limits: Upon later analysis, TCR association rates were observed to vary by HLA locus, being highest for DRB1 and lowest for HLA-C. As confirmed in vitro, three CMV-associated chains were specific for CMV antigens. Despite most TCR sequences being rare, some public TCRs occurred in many donors.

Input material: PBMCs. This receptor was obtained from a female donor in good health and CMV-seronegative. The gene calls are TRBV25-1 and TRBJ2-7, with 9 bases lining up with TRBD2. CDR3 in amino acids: CASSESSGASYEQYF. CDR3 sequence (DNA): TGTGCCAGCAGTGAATCTAGCGGGGCGTCCTACGAGCAGTACTTC.